This entry lists 10 T cell receptor beta chains sequenced from one sample in a study of blood T cells in healthy people across ages. Sample-barcoded 5' priming and a J-beta primer mix drove a second PCR of about 7 to 12 cycles. TCRdb independently ran MiXCR on the 5' RACE reads; one entry per CDR3 protein. The sample includes about 2 million distinct CDR3 sequences, just under 50% of them seen just once. Source material: blood. These receptors came from a woman in her thirties or forties in good health.

This chain joins TRBV4-3 and TRBJ2-7, with 9 bases fitting TRBD1. The CDR3 consists of 17 residues. Germline CDR1 is LGHNA and CDR2 is YSLEER. J was trimmed by 7 bases and V by 0 bases; bases with no gene match: 13. CDR3 region: CASSQDLNRGLGNEQYF. The CDR3 region has the DNA TGCGCCAGCAGCCAAGATCTCAACAGGGGGCTGGGGAATGAGCAGTACTTC.

The chain joins TRBV27 to TRBJ1-2; a possible D gene is TRBD1 (6 bases). The CDR3 has 11 residues. Germline V gives CDR1 MNHEY, CDR2 SMNVEV (reference sequence). V was trimmed by 5 bases and J by 8 bases, leaving 9 bases between them. The CDR3: CASSGGQGYTF. CDR3 bases: TGTGCCAGCAGTGGGGGGCAGGGCTACACCTTC.

The chain carries TRBV20-1 and TRBJ2-7; perhaps TRBD2 as D (5 bases). Trimming removed 5 bases at V and 2 bases at J, with 19 bases between. The germline CDR1 and CDR2 sequences are DFQATT and SNEGSKA (reference sequence). The CDR3 is 15 residues long. CDR3 loop: CSAGSSPRTTYEQYF. CDR3 sequence (DNA): TGCAGTGCTGGGAGTTCCCCCCGAACCACCTACGAGCAGTACTTC.

This clonotype was observed at least ten times. V usage is TRBV6-5 and J usage is TRBJ2-5, with D perhaps given as TRBD1 or TRBD2 (5 bases each). The CDR3 has 14 residues. Germline V gene sequence: CDR1 MNHEY, CDR2 SVGAGI. V lost 0 bases and J 5 bases, leaving 10 bases between the germline ends. The CDR3 DNA reads TGTGCCAGCAGTTACTCTGGGGGACGGGAGACCCAGTACTTC. This gives the protein CASSYSGGRETQYF.

V and J are TRBV6-5 and TRBJ2-7, with 9 bases that match TRBD1. The CDR3 runs 21 residues. Trimming took 0 bases from V and 3 from J; bases not matched to a gene: 21. Germline values: CDR1 MNHEY, CDR2 SVGAGI. CDR3 sequence (DNA): TGTGCCAGCAGTTACTCCTACGCCGGTGGGGACAGGGAAATAGGAGGCTACGAGCAGTACTTC. It is translated as CASSYSYAGGDREIGGYEQYF.

Remarks on this clonotype: A junction end diverges from the germline sequence, so it may reflect a read error. The CDR3 sequence is CTSSQPGQPQHF. CDR3 bases: TGTACCAGCAGCCAACCCGGTCAGCCCCAGCATTTT. The chain joins TRBV7-9 to TRBJ1-5; D is uncertain. The CDR3 spans 12 residues. CDR1 and CDR2 (germline): SEHNR, FQNEAQ (reference sequence).

This clonotype was recorded a few times. The chain is built from TRBV6-5 and TRBJ2-3; D call uncertain. The germline V and J ends were trimmed by 8 bases and 6 bases, with 9 bases remaining between them. Germline CDR1 MNHEY, CDR2 SVGAGI. The CDR3 is 11 residues long. CDR3 in DNA: TGTGCCAGCCGGAGTCTGGATACGCAGTATTTT. As protein: CASRSLDTQYF.

CDR3: CASSLVRGRLETQYF. The CDR3 bases are TGTGCCAGCAGCTTAGTTAGGGGGCGCTTAGAGACCCAGTACTTC. V is TRBV11-2 and J is TRBJ2-4, with 7 bases matching TRBD1. The J call may be mistaken, given a closer DNA end match to TRBJ2-5. This CDR3 spans 15 amino acids. CDR1 and CDR2 (germline): SGHAT, FQNNGV.

The V and J genes are TRBV7-2 and TRBJ1-2; D may be TRBD1 (5 bases). Germline lookup yields CDR1 SGHTA and CDR2 FQGNSA. This CDR3 is built from 15 residues. Trimming shortened V by 5 bases and J by 7 bases, and 20 bases separated the two germline ends. DNA of the CDR3: TGTGCCAGCAGCCCAACCCCTTCGGGGCTTGGTGGCTACACCTTC. It specifies CASSPTPSGLGGYTF.

The chain carries TRBV6-2 or TRBV6-3 and TRBJ1-1; perhaps TRBD1 as D (6 bases). Germline V gives CDR1 MNHEY, CDR2 SVGEGT. The V gene lost 5 bases and the J gene lost 0 bases, with 16 bases spanning the gap. The CDR3 contains 16 residues. The CDR3 is CASSPTGGRMNTEAFF. DNA for the CDR3: TGTGCCAGCAGTCCTACCGGGGGGCGGATGAACACTGAAGCTTTCTTT.